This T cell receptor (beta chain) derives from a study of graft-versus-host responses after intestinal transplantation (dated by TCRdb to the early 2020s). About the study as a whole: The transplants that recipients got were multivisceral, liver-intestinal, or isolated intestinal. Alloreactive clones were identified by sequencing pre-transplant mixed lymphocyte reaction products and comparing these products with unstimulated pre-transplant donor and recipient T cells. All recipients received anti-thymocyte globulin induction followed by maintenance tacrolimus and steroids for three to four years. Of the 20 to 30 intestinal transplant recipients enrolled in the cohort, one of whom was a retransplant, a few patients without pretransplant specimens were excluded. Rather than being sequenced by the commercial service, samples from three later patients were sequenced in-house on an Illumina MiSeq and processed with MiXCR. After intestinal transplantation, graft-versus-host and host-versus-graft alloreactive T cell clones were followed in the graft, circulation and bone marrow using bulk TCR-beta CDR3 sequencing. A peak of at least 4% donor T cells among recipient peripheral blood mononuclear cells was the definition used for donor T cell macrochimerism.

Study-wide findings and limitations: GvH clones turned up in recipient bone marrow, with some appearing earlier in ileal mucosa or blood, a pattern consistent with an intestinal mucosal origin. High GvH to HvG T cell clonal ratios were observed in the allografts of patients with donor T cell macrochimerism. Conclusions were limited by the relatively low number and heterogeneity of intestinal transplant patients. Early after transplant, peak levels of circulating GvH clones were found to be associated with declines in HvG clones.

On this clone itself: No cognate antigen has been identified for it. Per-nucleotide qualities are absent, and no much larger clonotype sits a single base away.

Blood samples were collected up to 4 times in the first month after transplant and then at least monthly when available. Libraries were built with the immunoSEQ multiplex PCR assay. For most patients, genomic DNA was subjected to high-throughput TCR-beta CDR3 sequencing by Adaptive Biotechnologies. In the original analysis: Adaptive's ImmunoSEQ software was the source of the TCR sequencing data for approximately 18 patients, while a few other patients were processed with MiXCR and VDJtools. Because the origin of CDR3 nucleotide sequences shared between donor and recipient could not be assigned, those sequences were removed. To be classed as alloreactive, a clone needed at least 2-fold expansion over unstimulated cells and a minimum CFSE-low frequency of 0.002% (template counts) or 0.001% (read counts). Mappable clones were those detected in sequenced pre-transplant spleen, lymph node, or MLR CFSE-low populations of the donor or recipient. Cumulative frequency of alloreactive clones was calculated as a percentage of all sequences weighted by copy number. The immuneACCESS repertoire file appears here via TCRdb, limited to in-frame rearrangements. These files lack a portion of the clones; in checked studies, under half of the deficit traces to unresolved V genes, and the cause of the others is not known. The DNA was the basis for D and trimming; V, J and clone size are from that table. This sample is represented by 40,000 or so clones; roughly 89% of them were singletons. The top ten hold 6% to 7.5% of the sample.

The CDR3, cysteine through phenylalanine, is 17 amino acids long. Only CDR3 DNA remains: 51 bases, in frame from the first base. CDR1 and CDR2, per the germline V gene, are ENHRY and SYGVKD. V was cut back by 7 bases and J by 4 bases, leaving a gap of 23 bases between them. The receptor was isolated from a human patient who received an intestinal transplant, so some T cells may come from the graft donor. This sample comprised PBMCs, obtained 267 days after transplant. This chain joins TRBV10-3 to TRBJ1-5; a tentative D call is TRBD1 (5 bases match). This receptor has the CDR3 CAIKDRRRRTKNQPQHF. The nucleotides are TGTGCCATCAAAGATAGGAGGAGGAGGACAAAGAATCAGCCCCAGCATTTT.